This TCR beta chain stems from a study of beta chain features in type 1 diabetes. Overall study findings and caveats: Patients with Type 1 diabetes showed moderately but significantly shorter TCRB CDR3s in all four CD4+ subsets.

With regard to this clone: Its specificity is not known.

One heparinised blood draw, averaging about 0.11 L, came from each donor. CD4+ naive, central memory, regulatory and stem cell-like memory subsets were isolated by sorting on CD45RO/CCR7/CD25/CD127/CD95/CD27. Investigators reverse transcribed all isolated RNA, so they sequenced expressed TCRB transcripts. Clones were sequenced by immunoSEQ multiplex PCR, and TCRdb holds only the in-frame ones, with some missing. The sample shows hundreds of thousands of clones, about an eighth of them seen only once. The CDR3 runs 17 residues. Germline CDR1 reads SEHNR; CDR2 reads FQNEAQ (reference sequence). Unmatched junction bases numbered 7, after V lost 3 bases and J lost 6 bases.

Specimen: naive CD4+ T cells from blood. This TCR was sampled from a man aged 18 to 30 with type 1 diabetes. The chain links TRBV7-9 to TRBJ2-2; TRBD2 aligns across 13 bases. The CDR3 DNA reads TGTGCCAGCAGCTTTGGACTAGCGGGGGTCCTCCCCGGGGAGCTGTTTTTT. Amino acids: CASSFGLAGVLPGELFF.